The clone carrying this T cell receptor beta chain turned up a few times. Germline V gene data show CDR1 as LNHDA and CDR2 as SQIVND (reference sequence). Trimming pared 3 bases from V and 3 bases from J, leaving 5 bases between. This CDR3 spans 12 amino acids. One entry per CDR3 protein, called by TCRdb with MiXCR from the RT-PCR reads. The sample holds hundreds of thousands of distinct CDR3 sequences; more than 13% are singletons and the top ten take 3.6%. What was sequenced was memory CD4+ T cells from blood. This chain joins TRBV19 and TRBJ1-2; D remains unclear. The TCR was taken from a female donor in good health, serving as a healthy control. The chain's CDR3 is CASSIRYYGYTF. CDR3 sequence (DNA): TGTGCCAGTAGTATCCGGTACTATGGCTACACCTTC.